The 8 T cell receptor beta chains below all came from one sample that was sequenced in a study of Ad26.COV2.S vaccination and SARS-CoV-2 variants. The assay was immunoSEQ multiplex PCR, and TCRdb's table has in-frame clones only and misses some. The sample contains about 420,000 clones, approximately 90% of which appear only once. Treatment denoted: 19 received Ad26.COV2.S at low or high dose, single or two shots; 5 received placebo; per-sample allocation not given. It was on day 63 after the first vaccine or placebo injection that samples were taken. Sequenced material: peripheral blood, taken in a trial of Ad26.COV2.S vaccine versus placebo. The receptors originated from a person between 18 and 65 years old who received the Ad26.COV2.S COVID-19 vaccine or a placebo.

The chain employs TRBV6-5 and TRBJ1-5; D ambiguous. The CDR3 covers 13 residues. Germline assignment: CDR1 MNHEY and CDR2 SVGAGI. V was pared by 4 bases and J by 3 bases, with 7 bases between. Here the CDR3 DNA reads TGTGCCAGCAGTTTTCGTATCAATCAGCCCCAGCATTTT. Residues: CASSFRINQPQHF.

V and J are TRBV28 and TRBJ1-1; 9 bases are a match to TRBD1. The CDR3 runs 20 residues. CDR1 and CDR2 from the germline V gene are MDHEN and SYDVKM. The V and J ends lost 3 bases and 5 bases, in that order; junction bases with no gene match: 22. CDR3 in DNA: TGTGCCAGCAGTTTCCCAGTGGGGCTACAGGGGGCGGCGAAGAGAACTGAAGCTTTCTTT. Protein product: CASSFPVGLQGAAKRTEAFF.

The V and J genes are TRBV7-3 and TRBJ1-5, with D possibly being TRBD1 (5 bases). Trimming took off 3 bases at V and 2 bases at J, with 8 bases between the two ends. From germline, CDR1 is SGHTA and CDR2 FQGTGA. The CDR3 is 14 amino acids. The CDR3 sequence is CASSFWGGNQPQHF. The CDR3 region has the DNA TGTGCCAGCAGCTTTTGGGGGGGCAATCAGCCCCAGCATTTT.

This chain links TRBV15 with TRBJ2-2, with 8 nucleotides matching TRBD2. Germline lookup yields CDR1 LNHNV and CDR2 YYDKDF (reference sequence). The V segment lost 1 base and the J segment 5 bases; nucleotides outside the gene matches: 6. This CDR3 spans 16 amino acids. Here the CDR3 DNA reads TGTGCCACCAGCAGAGGGCGGGGGGCTAAAACCGGGGAGCTGTTTTTT. Its translation: CATSRGRGAKTGELFF.

This chain connects TRBV15 to TRBJ1-4; D gene unclear. The length of the CDR3 is 15 residues. Trimming shortened V by 8 bases and J by 0 bases, and 13 bases separated the two germline ends. Germline V gives CDR1 LNHNV, CDR2 YYDKDF (reference sequence). CDR3 DNA sequence: TGTGCCACCCGGCGGGCCCCCGCAACTAATGAAAAACTGTTTTTT. Translating it yields CATRRAPATNEKLFF.

This chain links TRBV2 with TRBJ2-5, with 10 bases fitting TRBD2. J was trimmed by 4 bases and V by 3 bases; bases with no gene match: 8. In germline, CDR1 is SNHLY, CDR2 FYNNEI. This CDR3 comprises 16 residues. This chain's CDR3 is CASSDPGLASGETQYF. Written as DNA, the CDR3 is TGTGCCAGCAGTGACCCGGGACTAGCGTCTGGAGAGACCCAGTACTTC.

A note on this clone: The same CDR3 also results from other DNA sequences found in this sample. The genes are TRBV7-9 and TRBJ2-3; D gene uncertain. V lost 3 bases and J 6 bases, leaving 7 bases between the germline ends. Germline-derived CDR1 and CDR2 are SEHNR and FQNEAQ (reference sequence). The CDR3 consists of 12 residues. Here the CDR3 DNA reads TGTGCCAGCAGCTTGGTGGGGGATACGCAGTATTTT. Translated: CASSLVGDTQYF.

This clone is a singleton in its sample. The V gene is TRBV11-2, the J gene TRBJ2-5; possibly TRBD1 for D (5 bases). Trimming removed 5 bases at V and 1 base at J, with 17 bases between. CDR1 is SGHAT and CDR2 is FQNNGV in the germline V gene. The CDR3 sequence is 16 residues long. For the CDR3, the DNA is TGTGCCAGCAGCCCTGATTTTAGAAGGGGCCAAGAGACCCAGTACTTC. It yields the protein CASSPDFRRGQETQYF.